This TCR beta chain was documented in a study of cytomegalovirus exposure and HLA in healthy donors. Primers included in the PCR were 60 Vbeta and 13 Jbeta primers. Repertoires were generated with immunoSEQ multiplex PCR, while TCRdb's copy carries only in-frame clones and drops some. Recorded here are about 42,000 clones; the top ten clones represent 1% to 1.5%. Each of the donors was a healthy bone marrow donor. Looked up from germline, CDR1 is KGHSH and CDR2 is LQKENI. This CDR3 spans 14 amino acids. Between the trimmed V and J ends, which lost 4 bases and 2 bases, there was a span of 11 bases. The rearrangement uses TRBV18 and TRBJ1-1; weak D call: TRBD1 (6 bases). Specimen: PBMCs. The clonotype originates from a man under 40 in good health and CMV-seronegative. CDR3 sequence reads: CASSLKQGNTEAFF. The CDR3 nucleotides are TGTGCCAGCTCACTGAAACAGGGAAACACTGAAGCTTTCTTT.